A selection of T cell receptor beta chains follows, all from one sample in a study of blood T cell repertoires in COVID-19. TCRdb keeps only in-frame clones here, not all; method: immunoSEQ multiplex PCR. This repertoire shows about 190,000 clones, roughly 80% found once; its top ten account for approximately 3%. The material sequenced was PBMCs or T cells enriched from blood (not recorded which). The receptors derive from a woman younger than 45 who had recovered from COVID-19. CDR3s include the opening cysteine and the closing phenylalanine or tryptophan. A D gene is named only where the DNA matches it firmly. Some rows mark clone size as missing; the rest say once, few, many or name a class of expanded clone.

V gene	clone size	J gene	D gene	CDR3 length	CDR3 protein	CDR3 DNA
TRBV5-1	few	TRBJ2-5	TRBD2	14	CASRPGLALETQYF	TGCGCCAGCAGACCGGGACTAGCGCTGGAGACCCAGTACTTC
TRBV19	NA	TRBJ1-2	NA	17	CASSIDLQQNCNYGYTF	TGTGCCAGTAGTATAGATCTACAGCAAAACTGTAACTATGGCTACACCTTC
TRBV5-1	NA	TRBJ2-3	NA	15	CASSRPGGGSDTQYF	TGCGCCAGCAGCCGTCCCGGAGGGGGCTCAGATACGCAGTATTTT
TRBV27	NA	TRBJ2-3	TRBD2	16	CASSLSMTSGTDTQYF	TGTGCCAGCAGTTTATCGATGACTAGCGGAACAGATACGCAGTATTTT
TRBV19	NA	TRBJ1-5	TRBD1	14	CASSLGQIYQPQHF	TGTGCCAGTAGTCTGGGACAGATATATCAGCCCCAGCATTTT
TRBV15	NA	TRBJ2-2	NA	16	CATSRHRDTGPGELFF	TGTGCCACCAGCAGACACCGGGACACCGGGCCCGGGGAGCTGTTTTTT
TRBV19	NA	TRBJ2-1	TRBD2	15	CASTPGLAGYNEQFF	TGTGCCAGTACCCCCGGACTAGCGGGGTACAATGAGCAGTTCTTC
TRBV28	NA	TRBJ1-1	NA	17	CASSLSPYWGLNTEAFF	TGTGCCAGCAGTTTATCCCCCTATTGGGGCCTGAACACTGAAGCTTTCTTT
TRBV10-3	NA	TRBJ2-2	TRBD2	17	CAISERGGTSEAGELFF	TGTGCCATCAGTGAAAGGGGTGGGACTAGCGAGGCCGGGGAGCTGTTTTTT
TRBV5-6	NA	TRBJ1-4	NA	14	CASRPQGLGEKLFF	TGTGCCAGCAGACCCCAGGGACTTGGGGAAAAACTGTTTTTT
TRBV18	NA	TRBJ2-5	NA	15	CASSPTWTIEETQYF	TGTGCCAGCTCACCCACGTGGACAATAGAAGAGACCCAGTACTTC
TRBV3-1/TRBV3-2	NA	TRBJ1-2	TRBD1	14	CASSQLRGPGGYTF	TGTGCCAGCAGCCAACTTAGGGGGCCGGGAGGCTACACCTTC
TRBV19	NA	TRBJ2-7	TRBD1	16	CASSIDADRGSYEQYF	TGTGCCAGTAGTATAGACGCGGACAGGGGCTCCTACGAGCAGTACTTC
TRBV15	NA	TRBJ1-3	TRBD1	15	CATSRGTGPGNTIYF	TGTGCCACCAGCAGAGGGACAGGCCCGGGAAACACCATATATTTT
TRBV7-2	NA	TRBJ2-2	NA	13	CASSGGLPGELFF	TGTGCCAGTTCAGGGGGGCTGCCCGGGGAGCTGTTTTTT
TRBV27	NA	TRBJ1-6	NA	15	CASSPYSSYNSPLHF	TGTGCCAGCAGTCCTTACTCCTCCTATAATTCACCCCTCCACTTT
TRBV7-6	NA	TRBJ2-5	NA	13	CASSLQQGQTQYF	TGTGCCAGCAGCTTGCAACAGGGACAGACCCAGTACTTC
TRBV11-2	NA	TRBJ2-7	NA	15	CASSSLGGFPYEQYF	TGTGCCAGCAGCTCTCTCGGCGGGTTTCCCTACGAGCAGTACTTC
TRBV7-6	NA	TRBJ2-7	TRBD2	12	CASGGESYEQYF	TGTGCCAGCGGGGGGGAGTCCTACGAGCAGTACTTC
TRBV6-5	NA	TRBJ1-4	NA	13	CASSTDYNEKLFF	TGTGCCAGCAGTACAGATTATAATGAAAAACTGTTTTTT
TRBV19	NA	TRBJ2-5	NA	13	CASSSGNQETQYF	TGTGCCAGTTCCTCCGGGAACCAAGAGACCCAGTACTTC
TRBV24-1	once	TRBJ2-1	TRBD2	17	CATSDQLLAGVDNEQFF	TGTGCCACCAGTGACCAGCTACTAGCGGGGGTCGACAATGAGCAGTTCTTC
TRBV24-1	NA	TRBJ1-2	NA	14	CATSDFRHGGGYTF	TGTGCCACCAGTGATTTTCGGCATGGAGGCGGCTACACCTTC
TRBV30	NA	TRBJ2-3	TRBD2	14	CAWSRTSSSDTQYF	TGTGCCTGGAGTAGGACTAGTTCATCAGATACGCAGTATTTT